The clone carrying this T cell receptor (beta chain) came up many times. There are 15 residues in the CDR3. CDR1 is DFQATT, CDR2 SNEGSKA, per germline (reference sequence). Trimming at V came to 5 bases and at J to 7 bases, leaving 11 bases not matched to a gene. Around 530 ng RNA was reverse transcribed with alpha and beta constant-region primers. Each of the alpha and beta chains got its own library through chain-specific third strand synthesis with indices. MiXCR, applied by TCRdb to the 5' RACE reads, yields one record per CDR3 protein. The table shows about 10,000 distinct CDR3 sequences, with about 10% occurring only once. These data are taken from a study of HIV-infected patients and healthy controls. All unsorted peripheral T cells were captured because whole blood was used without fractionation.

The chain combines TRBV20-1 with TRBJ1-6, with 7 bases fitting TRBD1. This specimen consisted of blood, obtained before antiretroviral therapy. This TCR came from an adult with HIV infection. The chain's CDR3 is CSAGGGTIENSPLHF. CDR3 bases: TGCAGTGCTGGAGGGGGCACGATCGAAAATTCACCCCTCCACTTT.